This T cell receptor beta chain was identified in a study of human T cells and chemical hapten exposure. Study background: Yields of TCR per sample differed, chiefly owing to small differences in pooled library volume. Study-wide findings and caveats: DPC sensitization produced no change in TCRs with frequency above 1 in 1000.

This clonotype appeared a few times. Its matching antigen is unknown. Time point specified: pre-sensitization, week 0. As to treatment: therapeutic diphenylcyclopropenone sensitization with weekly scalp DPC. The study drew its donors from alopecia patients who were 18 to 70 years old and suitable for DPC. The library attached unique molecular identifiers to individual cDNA molecules. MiXCR was run by TCRdb on the RACE reads, yielding one entry per CDR3 protein. The sample holds approximately 260,000 distinct CDR3 sequences; about 9.4% are singletons and the top ten take 2% to 2.5%. The sequence came from a woman aged 40-49 years with alopecia areata. Some clones in this sample may be carry-over from other donors' samples. The sample consisted of whole blood, taken in connection with sensitization to the hapten diphenylcyclopropenone (DPC).

The CDR3, as DNA: TGTGCCATCAGCATCACCGACTCCACAGATACGCAGTATTTT. It yields the protein CAISITDSTDTQYF. The chain joins TRBV10-3 to TRBJ2-3, with D uncertain. The CDR3 consists of 14 residues. Trimming shortened V by 6 bases and J by 2 bases, and 12 bases separated the two germline ends. The germline V gene encodes CDR1 ENHRY and CDR2 SYGVKD.